The clone carrying this T cell receptor (beta chain) came up a few times. As yet, its antigen is unknown. The sample originates from a study of CD8 T cells in ankylosing spondylitis. The study, taken as a whole, reports: Reportedly, disease-linked clones are significantly enriched in ankylosing spondylitis patients' matched synovial fluid. Disease-linked clones proved CD8+ and comparatively uncommon in peripheral blood.

Each CDR3 protein gets one entry after TCRdb re-called the 5' RACE reads with MiXCR. The profile covers around 320,000 distinct CDR3 sequences, with less than 25% appearing a single time and about 4% taken by the ten largest. The clonotype originates from a female donor with ankylosing spondylitis or in good health (not recorded which). The sequenced sample consisted of blood, either unsorted or a sorted T cell fraction (not recorded which).

This CDR3 reads CSAGAAGGQETQYF. DNA of the CDR3: TGCAGTGCGGGAGCAGCGGGAGGGCAAGAGACCCAGTACTTC. The gene calls are TRBV20-1 and TRBJ2-5, with 10 bases that match TRBD2. The germline V gene encodes CDR1 DFQATT and CDR2 SNEGSKA (reference sequence). The CDR3 runs to 14 residues. V shed 6 bases, J shed 2 bases, and the junction held 6 bases outside the gene matches.